Below, one TCR beta chain is given with its context. Its specificity is unknown. This specimen belongs to a study of radiotherapy plus CTLA-4 blockade in lung cancer. Study-level information: Disease control was present in under 35% of patients, and objective responses in around 18%. Study-wide findings and caveats: How blood T cell clones changed early, along with interferon-beta, reportedly forecast response best. Expansion of tumor-derived TCR clones was observed in blood after radiotherapy plus ipilimumab.

Trimming at V came to 3 bases and at J to 9 bases, leaving 8 bases not matched to a gene. This CDR3 has 13 amino acids. Germline V gives CDR1 KGHSH, CDR2 LQKENI. Sequenced by immunoSEQ multiplex PCR; TCRdb stores in-frame clones only, minus some. The table lists around 130,000 clones, around 89% of them singletons. The study gave focal radiation plus ipilimumab CTLA-4 blockade to patients with chemo-refractory metastatic non-small-cell lung cancer. V gene TRBV18 combines with J gene TRBJ2-7; 7 bases map to TRBD1. This specimen consisted of peripheral blood, obtained from a patient treated with radiotherapy plus ipilimumab. The sequence was obtained from a human donor with non-small cell lung cancer that progressed on radiotherapy plus ipilimumab. This CDR3 is CASSPGRGQRQYF. The CDR3 bases are TGTGCCAGCTCACCCGGTAGGGGGCAGCGGCAGTACTTC. Together with reference TRBV18 and TRBJ2-7, the CDR3 gives the full variable domain: NAGVMQNPRHLVRRRGQEARLRCSPMKGHSHVYWYRQLPEEGLKFMVYLQKENIIDESGMPKERFSAEFPKEGPSILRIQQVVRGDSAAYFCASSPGRGQRQYFGPGTRLTVT.